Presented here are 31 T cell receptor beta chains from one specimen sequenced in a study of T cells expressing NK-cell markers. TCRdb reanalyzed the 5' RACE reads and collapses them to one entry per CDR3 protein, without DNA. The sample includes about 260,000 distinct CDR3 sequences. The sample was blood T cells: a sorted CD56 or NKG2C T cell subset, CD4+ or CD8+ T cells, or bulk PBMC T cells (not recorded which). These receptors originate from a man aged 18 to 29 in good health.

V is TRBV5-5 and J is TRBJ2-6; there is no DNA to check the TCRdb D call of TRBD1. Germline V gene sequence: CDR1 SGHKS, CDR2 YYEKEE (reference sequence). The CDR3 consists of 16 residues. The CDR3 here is CASSADREAGANVLTF.

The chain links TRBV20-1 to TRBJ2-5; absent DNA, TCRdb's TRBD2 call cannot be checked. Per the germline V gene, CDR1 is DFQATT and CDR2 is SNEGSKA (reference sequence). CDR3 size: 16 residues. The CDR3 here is CSASGLAGPIQETQYF.

The CDR3 spells CAISETGGEQYF. The rearrangement joins TRBV10-3 to TRBJ2-7; the TCRdb D gene call, TRBD1, has no DNA to confirm it. Per the germline V gene, CDR1 is ENHRY and CDR2 is SYGVKD. This CDR3 is built from 12 residues.

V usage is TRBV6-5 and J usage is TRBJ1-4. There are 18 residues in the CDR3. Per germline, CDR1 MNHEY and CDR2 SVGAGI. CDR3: CASSYSVASGLTNEKLFF.

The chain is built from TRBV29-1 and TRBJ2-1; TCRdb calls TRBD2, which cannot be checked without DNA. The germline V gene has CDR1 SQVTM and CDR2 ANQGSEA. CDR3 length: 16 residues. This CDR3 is CSVGRRTSGTSNEQFF.

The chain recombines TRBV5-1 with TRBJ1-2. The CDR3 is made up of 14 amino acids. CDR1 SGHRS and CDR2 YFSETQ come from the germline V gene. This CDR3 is CASSLVGDEYGYTF.

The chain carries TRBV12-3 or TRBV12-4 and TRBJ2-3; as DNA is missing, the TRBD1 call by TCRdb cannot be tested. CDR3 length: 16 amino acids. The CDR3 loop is CASRTRQGGLTDTQYF.

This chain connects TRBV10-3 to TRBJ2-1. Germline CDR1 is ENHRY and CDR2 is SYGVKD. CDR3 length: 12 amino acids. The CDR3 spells CASKHAQDEQFF.

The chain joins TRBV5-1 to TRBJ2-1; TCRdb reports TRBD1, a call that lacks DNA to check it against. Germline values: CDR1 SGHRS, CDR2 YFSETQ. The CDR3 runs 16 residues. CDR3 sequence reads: CASSSPGQGLGHEQFF. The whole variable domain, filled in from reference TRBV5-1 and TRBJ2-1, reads KAGVTQTPRYLIKTRGQQVTLSCSPISGHRSVSWYQQTPGQGLQFLFEYFSETQRNKGNFPGRFSGRQFSNSRSEMNVSTLELGDSALYLCASSSPGQGLGHEQFFGPGTRLTVL.

The CDR3 sequence is CASTIASGSFPYNEQFF. The J gene is TRBJ2-1, the V gene TRBV12-3 or TRBV12-4; without DNA, the TCRdb call of TRBD2 cannot be checked. The CDR3 loop spans 17 amino acids.

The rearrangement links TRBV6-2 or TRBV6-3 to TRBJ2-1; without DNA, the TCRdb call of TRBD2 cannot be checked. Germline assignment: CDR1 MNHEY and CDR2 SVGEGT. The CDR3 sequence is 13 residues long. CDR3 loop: CAGRSSGNNEQFF.

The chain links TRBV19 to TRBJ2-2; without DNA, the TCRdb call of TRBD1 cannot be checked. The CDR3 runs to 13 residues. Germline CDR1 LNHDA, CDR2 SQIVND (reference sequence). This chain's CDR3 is CASSLTVAGELFF. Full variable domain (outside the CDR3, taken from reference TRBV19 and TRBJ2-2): DGGITQSPKYLFRKEGQNVTLSCEQNLNHDAMYWYRQDPGQGLRLIYYSQIVNDFQKGDIAEGYSVSREKKESFPLTVTSAQKNPTAFYLCASSLTVAGELFFGEGSRLTVL.

Here the CDR3 reads CSARDRDTWNTEAFF. The chain couples TRBV20-1 to TRBJ1-1. The CDR3 runs to 15 residues. The germline gives CDR1 DFQATT, CDR2 SNEGSKA (reference sequence).

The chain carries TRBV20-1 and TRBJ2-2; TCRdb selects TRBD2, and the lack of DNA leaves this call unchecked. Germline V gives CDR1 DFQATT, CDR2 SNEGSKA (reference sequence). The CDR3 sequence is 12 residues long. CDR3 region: CSVSRGAGELFF.

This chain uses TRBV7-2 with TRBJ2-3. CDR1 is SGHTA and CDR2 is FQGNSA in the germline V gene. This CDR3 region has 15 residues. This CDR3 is CASSLSTLDTDTQYF.

The CDR3 sequence is CSAHRLVGTDTQYF. The chain employs TRBV20-1 and TRBJ2-3. The CDR3 totals 14 residues. Germline V gene data show CDR1 as DFQATT and CDR2 as SNEGSKA (reference sequence).

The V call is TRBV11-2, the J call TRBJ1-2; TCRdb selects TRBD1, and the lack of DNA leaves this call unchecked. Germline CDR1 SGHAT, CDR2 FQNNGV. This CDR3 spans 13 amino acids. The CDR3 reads CASSFTGDYGYTF.

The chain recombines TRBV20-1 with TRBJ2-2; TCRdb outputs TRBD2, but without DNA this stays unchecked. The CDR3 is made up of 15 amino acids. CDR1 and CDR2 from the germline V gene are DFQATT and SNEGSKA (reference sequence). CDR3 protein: CSASQGTSHTGELFF.

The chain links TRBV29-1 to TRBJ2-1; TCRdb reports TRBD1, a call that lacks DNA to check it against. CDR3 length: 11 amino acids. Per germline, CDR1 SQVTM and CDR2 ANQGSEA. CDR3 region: CSASPRDEQFF.

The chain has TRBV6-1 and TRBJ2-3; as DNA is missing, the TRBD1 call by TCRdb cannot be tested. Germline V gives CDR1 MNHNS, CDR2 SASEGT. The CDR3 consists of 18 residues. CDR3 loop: CASSEDTFVGPSTDTQYF.

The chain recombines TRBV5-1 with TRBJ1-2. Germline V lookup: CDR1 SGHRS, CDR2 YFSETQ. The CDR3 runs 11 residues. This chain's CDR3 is CASSLEPRDTF.

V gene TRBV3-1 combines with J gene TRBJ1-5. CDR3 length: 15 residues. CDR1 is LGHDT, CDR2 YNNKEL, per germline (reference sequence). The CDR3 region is CASSQDWGGRQPQHF.

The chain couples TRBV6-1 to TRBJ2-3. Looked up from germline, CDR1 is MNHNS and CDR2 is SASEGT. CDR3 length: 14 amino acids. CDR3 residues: CASLDGAHTDTQYF.

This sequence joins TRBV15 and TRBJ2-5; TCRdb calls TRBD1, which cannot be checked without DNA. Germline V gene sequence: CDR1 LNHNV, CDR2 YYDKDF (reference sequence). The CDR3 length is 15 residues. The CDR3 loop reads CATSRDADRQETQYF.

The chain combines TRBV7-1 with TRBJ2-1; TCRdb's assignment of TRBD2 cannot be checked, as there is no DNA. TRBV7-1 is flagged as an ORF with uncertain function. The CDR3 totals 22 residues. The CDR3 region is CASSSEVGLPRGLAGGSDEQFF.

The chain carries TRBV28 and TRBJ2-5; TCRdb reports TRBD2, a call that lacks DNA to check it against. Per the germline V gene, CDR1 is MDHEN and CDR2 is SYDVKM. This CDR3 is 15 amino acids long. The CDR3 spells CASSKPGLLVRTQYF.

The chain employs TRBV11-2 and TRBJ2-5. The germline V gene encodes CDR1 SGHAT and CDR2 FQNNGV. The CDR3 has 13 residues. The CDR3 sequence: CASSLDLQETQYF.

The CDR3 loop is CSARVRSEVAQHF. The J gene is TRBJ1-5, the V gene TRBV20-1. The CDR3 is 13 amino acids. CDR1 and CDR2 from the germline V gene are DFQATT and SNEGSKA (reference sequence).

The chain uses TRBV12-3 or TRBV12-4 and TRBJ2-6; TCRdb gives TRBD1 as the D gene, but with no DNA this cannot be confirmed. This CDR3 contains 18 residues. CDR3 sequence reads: CASSPGQTIRTGANVLTF.

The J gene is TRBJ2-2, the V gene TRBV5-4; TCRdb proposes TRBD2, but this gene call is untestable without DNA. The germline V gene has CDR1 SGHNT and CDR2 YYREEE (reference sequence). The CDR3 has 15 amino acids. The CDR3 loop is CASSRGLDDTGELFF.

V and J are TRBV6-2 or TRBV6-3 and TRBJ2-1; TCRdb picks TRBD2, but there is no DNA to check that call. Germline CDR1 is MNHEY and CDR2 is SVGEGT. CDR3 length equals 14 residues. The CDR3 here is CASNQLAGGNEQFF.